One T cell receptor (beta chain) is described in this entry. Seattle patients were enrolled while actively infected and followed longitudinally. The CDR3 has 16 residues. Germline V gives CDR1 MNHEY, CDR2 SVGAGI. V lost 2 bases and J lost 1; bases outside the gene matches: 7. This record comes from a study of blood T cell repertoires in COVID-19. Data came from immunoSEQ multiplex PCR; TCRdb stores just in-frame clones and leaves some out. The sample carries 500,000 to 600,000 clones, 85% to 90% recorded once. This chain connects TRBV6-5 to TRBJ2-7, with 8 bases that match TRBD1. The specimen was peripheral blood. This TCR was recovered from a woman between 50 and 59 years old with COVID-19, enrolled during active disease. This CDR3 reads CASSYVGQAQSYEQYF. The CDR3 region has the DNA TGTGCCAGCAGTTACGTGGGACAGGCACAATCCTACGAGCAGTACTTC.